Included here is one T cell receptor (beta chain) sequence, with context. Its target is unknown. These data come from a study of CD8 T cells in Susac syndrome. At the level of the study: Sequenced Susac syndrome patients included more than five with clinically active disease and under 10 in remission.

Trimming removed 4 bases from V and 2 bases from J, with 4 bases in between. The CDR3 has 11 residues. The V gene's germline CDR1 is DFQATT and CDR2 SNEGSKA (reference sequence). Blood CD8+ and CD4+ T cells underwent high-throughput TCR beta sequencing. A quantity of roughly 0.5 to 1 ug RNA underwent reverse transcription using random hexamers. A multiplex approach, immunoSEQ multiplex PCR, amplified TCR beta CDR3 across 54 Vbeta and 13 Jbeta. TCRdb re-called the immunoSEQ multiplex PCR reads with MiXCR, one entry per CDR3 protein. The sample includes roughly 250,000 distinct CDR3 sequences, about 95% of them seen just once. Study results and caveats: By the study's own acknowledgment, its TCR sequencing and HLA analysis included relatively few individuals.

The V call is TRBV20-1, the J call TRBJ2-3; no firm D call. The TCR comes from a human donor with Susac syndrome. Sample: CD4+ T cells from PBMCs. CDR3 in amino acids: CSATHTDTQYF. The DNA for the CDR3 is TGCAGTGCTACCCACACAGATACGCAGTATTTT.